Listed here are 3 T cell receptor beta chains from one sample, sequenced in a study of T cells after posttransplantation cyclophosphamide. The repertoire was sequenced with immunoSEQ multiplex PCR; TCRdb's copy has only in-frame clones and lacks some. The table lists over 35,000 clones, with no singletons. The sequencing sample was made of PBMCs. These receptors were obtained from a man aged 40-55 years in good health, CMV-negative, and a related stem cell transplant donor.

At least ten counts were recorded for this clone. V and J are TRBV7-8 and TRBJ1-1; D is unclear. Per germline, CDR1 SGHVS and CDR2 FQNEAQ. The CDR3 totals 15 residues. V lost 8 bases and J 4 bases, leaving 20 bases between the germline ends. The CDR3 loop is CASAHRRVFGTEAFF. For the CDR3, the DNA is TGTGCCAGCGCTCACCGGAGAGTTTTCGGCACTGAAGCTTTCTTT. The variable domain in full, completed from reference TRBV7-8 and TRBJ1-1, reads GAGVSQSPRYKVAKRGQDVALRCDPISGHVSLFWYQQALGQGPEFLTYFQNEAQLDKSGLPSDRFFAERPEGSVSTLKIQRTQQEDSAVYLCASAHRRVFGTEAFFGQGTRLTVV.

This clone was detected a few times. The genes are TRBV7-2 and TRBJ1-2; D is possibly TRBD1 (5 bases). V lost 5 bases and J 8 bases, leaving 12 bases between the germline ends. The CDR3 is 12 residues long. The germline gives CDR1 SGHTA, CDR2 FQGNSA. CDR3 in amino acids: CASSADRIGYTF. DNA for the CDR3: TGTGCCAGCAGCGCCGACAGAATAGGCTACACCTTC.

This clone came up many times. The chain combines TRBV18 with TRBJ2-7; 7 bases match TRBD2. Germline CDR1 is KGHSH and CDR2 is LQKENI. The CDR3 spans 14 residues. Trimming removed 3 bases from V and 4 bases from J; junction bases left unmatched: 6. CDR3 in amino acids: CASSPGGSAYEQYV. The CDR3 region has the DNA TGTGCCAGCTCACCTGGCGGGAGCGCATACGAGCAGTACGTC.